The 21 T cell receptor beta chains presented below share a single source sample, sequenced in a study of T-cell memory formation after mild COVID-19. TCRdb re-called the 5' RACE reads through MiXCR, storing one row per CDR3 protein. The data show 470,000 or so distinct CDR3 sequences, approximately 25% seen once. Material: PBMCs or a T cell subset sorted from them (not recorded which). These receptors originate from an adult woman who had mild COVID-19 (a few samples of this study predate the infection). Cell type and time point are not known.

The genes are TRBV7-8 and TRBJ2-3; 9 bases are shared with TRBD2. This CDR3 is 16 amino acids long. CDR1 and CDR2 (germline): SGHVS, FQNEAQ. The V and J ends lost 1 base and 5 bases, in that order; junction bases with no gene match: 7. The CDR3 spells CASSLDPSGNRDTQYF. The CDR3 DNA is TGTGCCAGCAGCTTAGATCCTAGCGGGAACAGAGATACGCAGTATTTT.

This sequence joins TRBV6-6 and TRBJ1-3; TRBD1 is a possible D gene (5 bases). The ends were cut back, 0 bases at V and 4 bases at J, with 7 bases in the middle. The CDR3 length is 14 residues. CDR1 and CDR2 (germline): MNHNY, SVGAGI (reference sequence). CDR3: CASSYSGPGNTIYF. The DNA for the CDR3 is TGTGCCAGCAGTTACTCGGGGCCCGGAAACACCATATATTTT.

The genes are TRBV5-1 and TRBJ2-5; 8 bases line up with TRBD1. V lost 0 bases, J lost 3 bases, and 4 bases stayed unmatched. This CDR3 comprises 15 residues. Germline CDR1 and CDR2: SGHRS and YFSETQ. CDR3 region: CASSLGSTGEETQYF. CDR3 in DNA: TGCGCCAGCAGCTTGGGATCGACAGGGGAAGAGACCCAGTACTTC.

V usage is TRBV5-1 and J usage is TRBJ2-1; 8 bases are shared with TRBD2. Trimming removed 4 bases from V and 0 bases from J; junction bases left unmatched: 27. Germline V lookup: CDR1 SGHRS, CDR2 YFSETQ. The CDR3 has 23 amino acids. CDR3 in DNA: TGCGCCAGCAGCCTGGAGGGGCTAGCGGATTCTCTCGGGGGGGGAAGCTCCTACAATGAGCAGTTCTTC. The encoded protein is CASSLEGLADSLGGGSSYNEQFF.

This chain links TRBV7-2 with TRBJ2-2, with D tentatively TRBD2 (5 bases). Looked up from germline, CDR1 is SGHTA and CDR2 is FQGNSA. This CDR3 has 15 residues. V lost 2 bases to trimming and J lost 4 bases, with 11 bases between them. The CDR3 loop reads CASSLMPGSTGELFF. The CDR3 bases are TGTGCCAGCAGCTTAATGCCGGGATCCACCGGGGAGCTGTTTTTT.

The chain has TRBV5-6 and TRBJ1-2, with D unclear. The CDR3 totals 14 residues. The germline CDR1 and CDR2 sequences are SGHDT and YYEEEE. The V end was cut by 3 bases, the J end by 5 bases, with 14 bases between. In nucleotides, the CDR3 is TGTGCCAGCAGCTCGTCCTTTAGGAGATATGGCTACACCTTC. It codes for CASSSSFRRYGYTF.

The chain links TRBV20-1 to TRBJ2-7; tentative D call: TRBD2 (6 bases). V lost 1 base and J lost 3, with 16 bases in between. This CDR3 region has 15 residues. The germline gives CDR1 DFQATT, CDR2 SNEGSKA (reference sequence). The CDR3 here is CSARGDRTIYYEQYF. The DNA of the CDR3 is TGCAGTGCTAGAGGGGACCGGACTATATACTACGAGCAGTACTTC.

This sequence joins TRBV5-1 and TRBJ2-5, with 8 bases fitting TRBD2. Germline trimming cut 7 bases from V and 5 bases from J; bases unmatched to any gene: 16. CDR3 length equals 16 residues. Germline V CDR1 and CDR2: SGHRS, YFSETQ. Here the CDR3 reads CASRVYGGGPEETQYF. The CDR3 coding sequence is TGCGCCAGCCGGGTCTATGGCGGGGGGCCAGAGGAGACCCAGTACTTC.

The rearrangement joins TRBV6-1 to TRBJ2-3, with D uncertain. Germline V lookup: CDR1 MNHNS, CDR2 SASEGT. V dropped 7 bases and J dropped 3 bases, with 17 bases sitting between them. The CDR3 loop spans 15 amino acids. CDR3 region: CASTKDGLKTDTQYF. The DNA for the CDR3 is TGTGCCAGCACCAAAGACGGCCTAAAAACAGATACGCAGTATTTT.

The chain has TRBV5-4 and TRBJ2-1, with TRBD2 matching over 10 bases. The J segment lost 4 bases and the V segment lost 4 bases, leaving 8 bases of the junction unmatched. This CDR3 is 16 amino acids long. Germline V gene sequence: CDR1 SGHNT, CDR2 YYREEE (reference sequence). CDR3 DNA: TGTGCCAGCAGCCCCACAGCGGGAGGGTTGTACAATGAGCAGTTCTTC. Translation: CASSPTAGGLYNEQFF.

This chain links TRBV7-8 with TRBJ2-6; TRBD1 matches 8 bases. The CDR3 has 18 amino acids. CDR1 and CDR2 from the germline V gene are SGHVS and FQNEAQ. The V gene end was trimmed by 7 bases and the J gene end by 1 base; junction bases not matched to a gene: 12. CDR3 protein: CASMAMAGGQSGANVLTF. In DNA, the CDR3 is TGTGCCAGCATGGCAATGGCAGGGGGCCAGTCTGGGGCCAACGTCCTGACTTTC.

CDR3 sequence reads: CSVEDEVLAGRTDTQYF. Here the CDR3 DNA reads TGCAGCGTTGAAGACGAGGTACTAGCGGGGCGCACAGATACGCAGTATTTT. V gene TRBV29-1 combines with J gene TRBJ2-3; 10 bases match TRBD2. Trimming removed 0 bases from V and 1 base from J; junction bases left unmatched: 7. The CDR3 loop spans 17 amino acids. Germline assignment: CDR1 SQVTM and CDR2 ANQGSEA.

The chain recombines TRBV20-1 with TRBJ2-1, with a weak D call TRBD1 (6 bases). V was cut by 4 bases and J by 3 bases, with 19 bases left in between. This CDR3 has 16 residues. The germline gives CDR1 DFQATT, CDR2 SNEGSKA (reference sequence). CDR3 bases: TGCAGTGCTAAAAGGGACAAGAGACAAGGCTACAATGAGCAGTTCTTC. It encodes CSAKRDKRQGYNEQFF.

This clonotype was observed a few times. The V gene is TRBV7-3, the J gene TRBJ2-2; D gene unclear. V dropped 4 bases and J dropped 5 bases, with 17 bases sitting between them. Germline V gene data show CDR1 as SGHTA and CDR2 as FQGTGA. CDR3 size: 16 residues. The CDR3 is CASSSTPRAPTGELFF. For the CDR3, the DNA is TGTGCCAGCAGCTCAACCCCCCGGGCACCTACCGGGGAGCTGTTTTTT.

The chain carries TRBV7-2 and TRBJ2-3, with D possibly being TRBD1 or TRBD2 (5 bases each). CDR3 length equals 14 residues. Germline V CDR1 and CDR2: SGHTA, FQGNSA. The germline V and J ends were trimmed by 0 bases and 4 bases, with 8 bases remaining between them. The CDR3 region has the DNA TGTGCCAGCAGCTTAGCGGGGGTTTCAGATACGCAGTATTTT. Its protein product is CASSLAGVSDTQYF.

This clonotype was counted only a few times. The V gene is TRBV6-6, the J gene TRBJ2-7, with TRBD2 matching over 9 bases. CDR1 is MNHNY, CDR2 SVGAGI, per germline (reference sequence). This CDR3 has 14 residues. The V gene end was trimmed by 7 bases and the J gene end by 5 bases; junction bases not matched to a gene: 9. CDR3 sequence (DNA): TGTGCCAGCATCGAGGGGCTAGCGGGAAACGAGCAGTACTTC. It is translated as CASIEGLAGNEQYF.

The chain joins TRBV20-1 to TRBJ2-3; D may be TRBD1 or TRBD2 (5 bases each). Trimming stripped 5 bases from V and 0 bases from J, with 12 bases between. Per germline, CDR1 DFQATT and CDR2 SNEGSKA (reference sequence). This CDR3 is 14 amino acids long. In DNA, the CDR3 is TGCAGTGCTGGGGACCGAACTAGCACAGATACGCAGTATTTT. This encodes CSAGDRTSTDTQYF.

V and J are TRBV7-3 and TRBJ2-1; 8 bases agree with TRBD2. The CDR3 loop spans 14 amino acids. After removal of 7 bases from V and 7 bases from J, the junction contained 9 bases not matched to a gene. Germline-derived CDR1 and CDR2 are SGHTA and FQGTGA. The CDR3 here is CASKAGEALNEQFF. Here the CDR3 DNA reads TGTGCCAGCAAAGCGGGAGAGGCGCTTAATGAGCAGTTCTTC. The variable domain in full, completed from reference TRBV7-3 and TRBJ2-1, reads GAGVSQTPSNKVTEKGKYVELRCDPISGHTALYWYRQSLGQGPEFLIYFQGTGAADDSGLPNDRFFAVRPEGSVSTLKIQRTERGDSAVYLCASKAGEALNEQFFGPGTRLTVL.

This clonotype was recorded a few times. The rearrangement uses TRBV4-1 and TRBJ2-4; 9 positions match TRBD1. From germline, CDR1 is MGHRA and CDR2 YSYEKL. With 3 bases clipped from V and 5 bases from J, the junction kept 5 bases outside the gene matches. This CDR3 is 15 amino acids long. CDR3 coding DNA: TGCGCCAGCAGCCAGTACCGGGACAGGGAAAACATTCAGTACTTC. Encoded protein: CASSQYRDRENIQYF.

Sample share makes this clonotype medium-sized. The chain couples TRBV7-2 to TRBJ2-3; D uncertain. The V end lost 3 bases, the J end lost 0 bases, and 7 bases lay between the germline ends. The germline CDR1 and CDR2 sequences are SGHTA and FQGNSA. CDR3 size: 14 residues. The chain's CDR3 is CASSFWGSTDTQYF. The CDR3 DNA reads TGTGCCAGCAGCTTTTGGGGTAGCACAGATACGCAGTATTTT.

The J gene is TRBJ2-1, the V gene TRBV29-1; 8 bases line up with TRBD2. V shed 3 bases and J 2 bases; nucleotides not matched to a gene: 0. Germline assignment: CDR1 SQVTM and CDR2 ANQGSEA. The CDR3 extends over 13 amino acids. The CDR3 nucleotides are TGCAGCGTTGACGGGAGGGCCTACAATGAGCAGTTCTTC. Amino acid sequence: CSVDGRAYNEQFF.